This T cell receptor (beta chain) is drawn from a study of T cell repertoires in cytomegalovirus infection. For the study at large: CMV epitopes in the study were HLA-C-restricted (recently identified) and HLA-B-restricted (well studied). It can be stated that public TCR beta signatures indicated CMV infection as well as a matching HLA type.

From the reads, TCRdb called clonotypes with MiXCR, one entry per CDR3 protein. The repertoire holds some 800,000 distinct CDR3 sequences, with 25% to 35% as singletons. Study-level points and caveats: Predominance within the ex vivo response was attributable to HLA-C-restricted CMV-specific TCR beta clonotypes.

This clonotype was picked up a small number of times. Its antigen is undetermined. The sample consisted of cultured CD8+ T cells from PBMCs, taken from culture after CMV antigen stimulation. The receptor was derived from a human donor in good health (CMV status not recorded). Some clones in this sample may be carry-over from other donors' samples.

The CDR3 protein is CASTSGGNTEAFF. For the CDR3, the DNA is TGTGCCAGCACCTCCGGGGGGAACACTGAAGCTTTCTTT. The genes are TRBV27 and TRBJ1-1; D may be TRBD1 (5 bases). Germline values: CDR1 MNHEY, CDR2 SMNVEV (reference sequence). There are 13 residues in the CDR3. Trimming left V 7 bases short and J 1 base short, with 10 bases between.